Included here is one T cell receptor (beta chain) sequence, with context. As yet, its antigen is unknown. CD45RO-negative cells were positively selected for CCR7, leaving out terminally differentiated effector memory CD45RA+ cells. All donors were healthy HIV-negative adults lacking recent acute infections or vaccinations. Trimming stripped 6 bases from V and 5 bases from J, with 16 bases between. Germline CDR1 MDHEN, CDR2 SYDVKM. CDR3 size: 14 residues. Profiled with immunoSEQ multiplex PCR; TCRdb holds only in-frame clones, not every one. The sample holds around 2,000,000 clones, under 95% seen once. This specimen belongs to a study of shared clonotypes between healthy human individuals. For the study at large: Each donor contributed plates that comprised three CD4 naive, three CD4 memory, two CD8 naive and one CD8 memory.

Study-wide points: There were few donors, and this limited the genetic and exposure-history diversity represented. In the sorted subsets, rarefaction showed sequencing was incomplete despite large depth.

Sample: naive CD8+ T cells from PBMCs. The source of this sequence is a man younger than 35 in good health. Some clones in this sample may be carry-over from other donors' samples. The J gene is TRBJ2-5, the V gene TRBV28, with D perhaps being TRBD1 or TRBD2 (7 bases each). CDR3 sequence: CASSGDREGETQYF. DNA for the CDR3: TGTGCCAGCAGCGGAGACAGGGAGGGGGAGACCCAGTACTTC.